The source of this T cell receptor (beta chain) is a study of T-cell memory formation after mild COVID-19. Study-level background: Across donors, TCR clusters were largely donor specific. Study-level points and caveats: CD4+ contracting clones were mainly CM and EM; CD8+ ones, EMRA. SARS-CoV-2 specificity of second-wave clones peaking day 37 was unconfirmed. Clones shrinking between day 15 and 85 showed a balanced CD4/CD8 split, and those that grew later tilted toward CD4+.

This clonotype was seen a handful of times. Its antigen is unidentified. MiXCR, run by TCRdb on the 5' RACE reads, gives a single entry per CDR3 protein. The data contain around 200,000 distinct CDR3 sequences, around 18% of them seen just once; the ten biggest clones take up roughly 3.8%. Germline V lookup: CDR1 SGHRS, CDR2 YFSETQ. V was cut by 5 bases and J by 5 bases, with 10 bases left in between. The length of the CDR3 is 12 residues. The clonotype originates from a man aged 18 to 29 who had mild COVID-19 (a few samples of this study predate the infection). Cell type and time point are not known. The rearrangement uses TRBV5-1 and TRBJ1-1, with D possibly being TRBD1 (6 bases). Sequenced input: PBMCs or a T cell subset sorted from them (not recorded which). The DNA for the CDR3 is TGCGCCAGCAGTGCAGGGGATACTGAAGCTTTCTTT. It encodes CASSAGDTEAFF.